These 6 T cell receptor beta chains came from one sample sequenced in a study of response to subunit inactivated influenza vaccine. MiXCR was run by TCRdb on the RT-PCR reads, yielding one entry per CDR3 protein. The sample has 500,000 or so distinct CDR3 sequences, about 10% seen once. Sequences were derived from PBMCs from blood, sampled 45 days after vaccination. Every receptor here comes from a man aged 50 or older who received an inactivated influenza vaccine.

The rearrangement uses TRBV5-1 and TRBJ2-3; D is unresolved. The CDR3 contains 12 residues. The germline gives CDR1 SGHRS, CDR2 YFSETQ. The V end lost 1 base, the J end lost 6 bases, and 6 bases lay between the germline ends. The CDR3 nucleotides read TGCGCCAGCAGCTTGTATCAGGATACGCAGTATTTT. This sequence encodes CASSLYQDTQYF.

This clonotype was observed at least ten times. V and J are TRBV3-1 and TRBJ1-1; no clear D. The CDR3 extends over 14 amino acids. The V and J ends lost 1 base and 1 base respectively, with 7 bases between them. Per germline, CDR1 LGHDT and CDR2 YNNKEL (reference sequence). This CDR3 reads CASSQVYQNTEAFF. In DNA, the CDR3 is TGTGCCAGCAGCCAAGTCTACCAGAACACTGAAGCTTTCTTT.

This clonotype was seen a handful of times. The V call is TRBV4-1, the J call TRBJ2-5, with D possibly matching TRBD1 (5 bases). V lost 0 bases to trimming and J lost 5 bases, with 10 bases between them. From germline, CDR1 is MGHRA and CDR2 YSYEKL. The CDR3 has 14 residues. The CDR3 DNA reads as TGCGCCAGCAGCCAAGAACAGGCGAGGGAGACCCAGTACTTC. This translates into CASSQEQARETQYF.

This clonotype was recorded many times. This sequence joins TRBV25-1 and TRBJ2-7; the D gene is possibly TRBD2 (5 bases). The V end was cut by 5 bases, the J end by 4 bases, with 9 bases between. The CDR3 is 12 residues long. Germline-derived CDR1 and CDR2 are MGHDK and SYGVNS. The CDR3, as DNA: TGTGCCAGCAGTCCCGGGGTTTACGAGCAGTACTTC. Protein product: CASSPGVYEQYF.

About this clonotype itself: Being one base from a much bigger clone, this may be a read error. The genes are TRBV7-8 and TRBJ1-1; D gene ambiguous. CDR1 is SGHVS and CDR2 is FQNEAQ in the germline V gene. V lost 8 bases to trimming and J lost 0 bases, with 16 bases between them. The length of the CDR3 is 15 residues. CDR3 loop: CASGTETSLNTEAFF. DNA for the CDR3: TGTGCCAGCGGTACTGAGACCAGCCTGAACACTGAAGCTTTCTTT.

This clonotype was picked up a small number of times. V is TRBV10-3 and J is TRBJ1-3; 8 bases fit TRBD1. The CDR3 runs to 14 residues. Trimming took 7 bases from V and 2 from J; bases not matched to a gene: 4. Germline V gene lookup returns CDR1 ENHRY and CDR2 SYGVKD. The CDR3 is CAITETGAGNTIYF. DNA of the CDR3: TGTGCCATCACCGAGACAGGGGCTGGAAACACCATATATTTT.